This T cell receptor (beta chain) was recorded in a study of shared clonotypes between healthy human individuals (dated by TCRdb to 2018 to 2020). Describing the broader study: The cohort included three men and two women between 18 and 49 years of age. For each donor, three plates each were used for CD4 naive and CD4 memory, two plates were used for CD8 naive, and one plate was used for CD8 memory. The study deeply sequenced blood TCR repertoires of five healthy adults to estimate repertoire size and the extent of clonotype sharing between individuals. To increase sequencing depth and limit assay-specific biases, TCR repertoire library preparation and sequencing were carried out by different laboratories using diverse techniques. Leukapheresis yielded between about 0.9 and 9 billion PBMCs per donor.

The donors were healthy, HIV-negative adults who had no recently reported acute infections or vaccinations. Every donor was a Caucasian adult living in Nashville, Tennessee, USA. CD4+ T cells were enriched by magnetic negative selection, after which naive cells were positively selected on CD45RA and the negative fraction was taken as the memory subset. After blood collection by leukapheresis, PBMCs were isolated using Ficoll-Histopaque density gradient centrifugation and then cryopreserved in the vapor phase of liquid nitrogen. Analytical flow cytometry was used to check the purity and quantity of every magnetically sorted T cell population. Genomic DNA was isolated from every sorted fraction and measured by UV absorbance on a Nanodrop 2000c. This clone has just a few counts. The specificity of this receptor is unknown. Per-base quality was not reported, and no clone a single base away is much larger than it.

V is shortened by 2 bases, J by 1 base, and the region joining them spans 5 bases. From cysteine to phenylalanine, the CDR3 is 12 amino acids long. The read is trimmed to its CDR3 DNA, 36 bases read in frame from base 1. Based on the germline V gene (reference sequence), the CDR1 and CDR2 sequences are GTSNPN and SVGIG. TCR CDR3 regions were amplified from genomic DNA by multiplex PCR using the deep immunoSEQ assay. Extracted genomic DNA from each cell subset was spread evenly across all wells of several immunoSEQ 96-well plates, with each plate serving as a replicate. For sorted subsets, 200 to 250 ng of genomic DNA, equivalent to tens of thousands of T cell genomes, went into each replicate PCR. Purified libraries were quantified with a Qubit 3.0 fluorometer, sized on a Bioanalyzer 2100, and re-quantified with the KAPA Library Quantification kit. Every immunoSEQ 96-well plate was sequenced on a separate single-read 150-cycle Illumina NextSeq 550 flow cell. In the original analysis: The immunoSEQ output contained only junctional sequences without quality scores, so filtering could not match that applied to full-length reads. To assign V/J genes and CDR3, sequences were annotated using PyIR, a Python wrapper for IgBLAST v1.9, with IMGT germline references. Any read was removed if the V/J assignment was weak (E-value above 1e-6), the CDR3 was missing, or the read contained stop codons, out-of-frame junctions, or ambiguous translated residues. V3J clonotypes were defined by identical inferred V gene, J gene, and CDR3 amino acid sequence. Percentage overlap between repertoires was calculated by dividing the number of shared unique clonotypes by the size of the smaller repertoire. Three approaches were used to assess repertoire richness: RTK rarefaction, the Chao1 estimator, and Recon v2.1 estimates of unobserved clonotypes. For all TCRbeta clonotypes obtained by the gDNA method from a handful of donors, generation probabilities were computed with OLGA. What TCRdb holds here is the immuneACCESS table cut down to in-frame rearrangements. Part of the clones is not present; checked against another copy, under half of the missing clones reflect an unresolved V gene, and the others are unexplained. V and J calls and clone size are those listed in that table; D and trimming were worked out from the DNA. For this sample the table gives hundreds of thousands of clones, of which 90% to 97% were detected only once. Of the sample, about 0.054% is held by the ten largest clones.

What the authors observed across the whole study: Based on pairwise subsampling, the degree of clonotype sharing among donors was expected to be affected by sequencing depth. Because the study included a small number of donors, the genetic and exposure-history diversity represented was limited. Naive subsets generally had larger estimated clonotype richness than memory subsets. Even with the large sequencing depth, rarefaction of the sorted-subset datasets indicated that sequencing was incomplete. When a handful of donors were compared, the shared fraction of clonotypes was around 4.6% for naive CD4, about 4% for naive CD8, roughly 2.5% for memory CD4, and about 0.36% for memory CD8. Only blood was sampled, and tissue TCR repertoires likely differ from those in blood. Higher generation probabilities were observed for clonotypes shared by all four sorted-subset donors than for non-shared clonotypes.

Specimen: naive CD4+ T cells sorted from blood. The sample's cell subset or site label, decoded: CD45RA+ positively selected. The rearrangement joined TRBV30 to TRBJ1-1, with the identity of the D gene unclear. The sequence was obtained from a woman between 25 and 40 years old in good health. The CDR3 region reads CAWSSTNTEAFF. In nucleotides, the sequence is TGTGCCTGGAGTAGTACGAACACTGAAGCTTTCTTT.